The 5 T cell receptor beta chains given below trace back to one sample, sequenced in a study of beta chain features in type 1 diabetes. All of the isolated RNA was reverse transcribed, so expressed TCRB transcripts were sequenced. TCRdb keeps only in-frame clones here, not all; method: immunoSEQ multiplex PCR. The sample has hundreds of thousands of clones, roughly 13% seen once; the top ten hold around 0.015%. Sequenced input: naive CD4+ T cells from blood. The receptors derive from a man younger than 35 in good health.

This clone was detected only a few times. Other nucleotide sequences from this sample produce the same CDR3. The V call is TRBV6-5, the J call TRBJ2-7; 11 bases fit TRBD1. This CDR3 is 15 amino acids long. J lost 3 bases, V lost 0 bases, and 1 base had no gene match. Germline CDR1 reads MNHEY; CDR2 reads SVGAGI. CDR3 DNA sequence: TGTGCCAGCAGTTACTCCGGGACAGGGGGCTACGAGCAGTACTTC. Protein: CASSYSGTGGYEQYF.

The gene calls are TRBV11-2 and TRBJ2-2, with 12 bases aligning to TRBD2. V gave up 3 bases and J gave up 5 bases; unmatched junction bases: 7. In germline, CDR1 is SGHAT, CDR2 FQNNGV. The length of the CDR3 is 17 residues. The CDR3 nucleotides read TGTGCCAGCAGCTTTACTAGCGGGGGGACCTTAACCGGGGAGCTGTTTTTT. Translating gives CASSFTSGGTLTGELFF.

V and J are TRBV30 and TRBJ2-2; 9 bases agree with TRBD1. The CDR3 runs 15 residues. From germline, CDR1 is GTSNPN and CDR2 SVGIG (reference sequence). V lost 2 bases and J lost 5; bases outside the gene matches: 6. CDR3 in DNA: TGTGCCTGGAGTCTGGGACAGGGAAGAACCGGGGAGCTGTTTTTT. Translation: CAWSLGQGRTGELFF.

This clone was detected only a few times. The V call is TRBV19, the J call TRBJ2-1; 10 nucleotides align to TRBD2. CDR3 length: 16 residues. The germline gives CDR1 LNHDA, CDR2 SQIVND (reference sequence). V lost 3 bases to trimming and J lost 2 bases; unmatched junction nucleotides: 4. In nucleotides, the CDR3 is TGTGCCAGTAGTATCACTAGCGGGGCAGCCTACAATGAGCAGTTCTTC. Translated, it gives CASSITSGAAYNEQFF.

J is TRBJ1-4 and V is TRBV29-1; tentatively, D is TRBD1 (5 bases). Trimming took off 7 bases at V and 5 bases at J, with 20 bases between the two ends. In germline, CDR1 is SQVTM, CDR2 ANQGSEA. CDR3 length equals 15 residues. The CDR3 spells CSARGGGVYNEKLFF. The CDR3 DNA follows: TGCAGCGCGCGGGGCGGAGGCGTCTACAATGAAAAACTGTTTTTT.